Following are 8 T cell receptor beta chains from one sample sequenced in a study of T cell responses to AZD1222 COVID-19 vaccine. Profiled with immunoSEQ multiplex PCR; TCRdb holds only in-frame clones, not every one. The table records some 110,000 clones, roughly 80% of them present only once. The starting material was peripheral blood, obtained on day 0 of AZD1222 vaccination. The origin of the receptors is an adult in good health.

The gene calls are TRBV19 and TRBJ1-2; 8 nucleotides agree with TRBD1. Germline V gene sequence: CDR1 LNHDA, CDR2 SQIVND (reference sequence). Germline trimming cut 8 bases from V and 3 bases from J; bases unmatched to any gene: 5. The CDR3 sequence is 13 residues long. The CDR3 bases are TGTGCCAGTGAGCAGGGGGCGGACTATGGCTACACCTTC. This encodes CASEQGADYGYTF.

The rearrangement links TRBV11-2 to TRBJ2-7; 7 nucleotides align to TRBD1. The CDR3 consists of 15 residues. Per germline, CDR1 SGHAT and CDR2 FQNNGV. The J segment lost 0 bases and the V segment lost 5 bases, leaving 7 bases of the junction unmatched. The CDR3 DNA follows: TGTGCCAGCAGCGTATACCGGGACAGCTCCTACGAGCAGTACTTC. It is translated as CASSVYRDSSYEQYF. Using reference TRBV11-2 and TRBJ2-7 for the parts outside the CDR3, the full variable domain is EAGVAQSPRYKIIEKRQSVAFWCNPISGHATLYWYQQILGQGPKLLIQFQNNGVVDDSQLPKDRFSAERLKGVDSTLKIQPAKLEDSAVYLCASSVYRDSSYEQYFGPGTRLTVT.

The J gene is TRBJ1-1, the V gene TRBV5-1; the match to TRBD1 covers 7 bases. Germline V gene lookup returns CDR1 SGHRS and CDR2 YFSETQ. This CDR3 has 14 residues. The trim removed 4 bases at V and 9 bases at J, leaving 12 bases unmatched. The CDR3 sequence is CASSTGQAPLKAFF. For the CDR3, the DNA is TGCGCCAGCAGCACCGGACAGGCACCTCTTAAAGCTTTCTTT.

The chain recombines TRBV5-1 with TRBJ2-3, with 8 bases lining up with TRBD1. Germline trimming cut 0 bases from V and 2 bases from J; bases unmatched to any gene: 5. The CDR3 extends over 16 amino acids. Germline-derived CDR1 and CDR2 are SGHRS and YFSETQ. CDR3 sequence: CASSLVPGGVTDTQYF. The CDR3 region has the DNA TGCGCCAGCAGCTTGGTGCCAGGGGGCGTCACAGATACGCAGTATTTT.

This sequence joins TRBV7-9 and TRBJ1-1; TRBD1 might be the D (5 bases). Trimming took 0 bases from V and 6 from J, leaving 14 bases between them. The CDR3 extends over 15 amino acids. Per germline, CDR1 SEHNR and CDR2 FQNEAQ (reference sequence). The CDR3 DNA is TGTGCCAGCAGCTTAGCGGGACGGGGGGACGCTGAAGCTTTCTTT. Residues: CASSLAGRGDAEAFF.

The chain has TRBV2 and TRBJ2-5; maybe TRBD1 (6 bases). Germline V gene data show CDR1 as SNHLY and CDR2 as FYNNEI. CDR3 length: 13 residues. V lost 6 bases, J lost 7 bases, and 15 bases lay in between. The CDR3 reads CASSLRQDGTQYF. For the CDR3, the DNA is TGTGCCAGCAGCCTTAGACAGGACGGGACCCAGTACTTC.

This clone was counted a few times. The V and J genes are TRBV11-2 and TRBJ1-3; possible D gene TRBD1, 5 bases. V was shortened by 4 bases and J by 1 base, with 14 bases between the two germline ends. Germline V gene sequence: CDR1 SGHAT, CDR2 FQNNGV. The length of the CDR3 is 16 residues. CDR3 nucleotide sequence: TGTGCCAGCAGCTCGGGGGGATTGGGGTCTGGAAACACCATATATTTT. It translates to CASSSGGLGSGNTIYF.

J is TRBJ2-1 and V is TRBV27; TRBD2 agrees at 7 bases. The germline gives CDR1 MNHEY, CDR2 SMNVEV (reference sequence). The junction had 6 bases not matched to a gene; V was cut back by 2 bases and J by 14 bases. The CDR3 contains 12 residues. The CDR3 DNA follows: TGTGCCAGCAGTTTACGCGGGGGAAGGGAGTTCTTC. Amino acids: CASSLRGGREFF.